This TCR beta chain was sequenced during a study of PD-L1 blockade in urothelial cancer. This CDR3 is 13 amino acids long. The germline V gene encodes CDR1 GTSNPN and CDR2 SVGIG (reference sequence). With V trimmed by 4 bases and J by 2 bases, 2 bases remained unmatched. The data were produced by immunoSEQ multiplex PCR, yet TCRdb's version contains in-frame clones alone and is incomplete. The sample comprises fewer than 60,000 clones, 84% of which are singletons, and approximately 1.5% rests with the top ten. As to time point: pretreatment peripheral blood. This TCR derives from a man aged 50-60 years with urothelial cancer. V is TRBV30 and J is TRBJ2-7; 10 positions match TRBD2. The sample was PBMCs, taken around atezolizumab (anti-PD-L1) treatment. CDR3 sequence: CAWTSGGPYEQYF. The CDR3, as DNA: TGTGCCTGGACTAGCGGGGGTCCCTACGAGCAGTACTTC. The whole variable domain, filled in from reference TRBV30 and TRBJ2-7, reads SQTIHQWPATLVQPVGSPLSLECTVEGTSNPNLYWYRQAAGRGLQLLFYSVGIGQISSEVPQNLSASRPQDRQFILSSKKLLLSDSGFYLCAWTSGGPYEQYFGPGTRLTVT.